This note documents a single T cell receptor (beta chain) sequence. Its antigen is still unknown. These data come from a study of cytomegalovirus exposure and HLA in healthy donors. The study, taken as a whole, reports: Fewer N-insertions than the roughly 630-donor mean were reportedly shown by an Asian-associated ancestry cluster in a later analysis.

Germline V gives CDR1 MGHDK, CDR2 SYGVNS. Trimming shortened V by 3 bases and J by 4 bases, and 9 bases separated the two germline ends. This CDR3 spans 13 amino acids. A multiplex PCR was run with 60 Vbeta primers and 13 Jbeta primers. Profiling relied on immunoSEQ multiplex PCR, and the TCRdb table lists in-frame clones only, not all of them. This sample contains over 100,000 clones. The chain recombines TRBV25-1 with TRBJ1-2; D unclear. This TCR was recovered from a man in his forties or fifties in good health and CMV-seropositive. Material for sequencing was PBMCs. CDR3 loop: CASSEGRSYGYTF. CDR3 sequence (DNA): TGTGCCAGCAGTGAGGGCAGATCCTATGGCTACACCTTC.